This T cell receptor (beta chain) was identified during a study of cytomegalovirus exposure and HLA in healthy donors. General observations from the study: A later analysis showed that HLA-associated TCR beta chains had undergone more clonal expansion than equally common others. Later analysis associated a missense DCLRE1C variant with TCR beta V- and J-gene trimming. A few CMV-associated chains were confirmed in vitro to be specific for CMV antigens.

13 Jbeta primers and 60 Vbeta primers were used for the PCR. Using immunoSEQ multiplex PCR, the repertoire was profiled, and TCRdb retains in-frame clones only, with some absent. This sample has about 160,000 clones; approximately 77% occur once, and the top ten carry over 2.5%. With 4 bases clipped from V and 6 bases from J, the junction kept 5 bases outside the gene matches. Germline V gives CDR1 PRHDT, CDR2 FYEKMQ (reference sequence). The CDR3 covers 14 residues. For this clone: Its target is unknown.

The clonotype originates from a female donor in good health and CMV-seronegative. V usage is TRBV13 and J usage is TRBJ2-2; 7 nucleotides match TRBD1. The sequenced material came from PBMCs. The CDR3 sequence is CASSSDRVPGELFF. The CDR3 nucleotides read TGTGCCAGCAGCTCCGACAGGGTTCCCGGGGAGCTGTTTTTT.